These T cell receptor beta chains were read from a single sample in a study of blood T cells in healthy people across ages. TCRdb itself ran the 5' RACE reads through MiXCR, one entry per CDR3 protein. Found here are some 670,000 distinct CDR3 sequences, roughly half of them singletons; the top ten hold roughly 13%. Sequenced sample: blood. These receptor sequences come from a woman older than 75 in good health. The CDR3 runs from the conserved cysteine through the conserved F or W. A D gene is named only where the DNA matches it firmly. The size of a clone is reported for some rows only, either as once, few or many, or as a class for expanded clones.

CDR3 DNA: TGTGCCACAACAGGGGGAGTTGGCAACATTCAGTACTTC
CDR3 protein: CATTGGVGNIQYF
J gene: TRBJ2-4
clone size: NA
D gene: TRBD1
V gene: TRBV15

CDR3 DNA: TGTGCCAGCAGTTATAGCGGAGAAGAGACCCAGTACTTC
CDR3 protein: CASSYSGEETQYF
J gene: TRBJ2-5
clone size: NA
D gene: NA
V gene: TRBV6-2/TRBV6-3

CDR3 DNA: TGCAGCGTTGCTTTCGAAGAGACCCAGTACTTC
CDR3 protein: CSVAFEETQYF
J gene: TRBJ2-5
clone size: few
D gene: NA
V gene: TRBV29-1

CDR3 DNA: TGCAGCGCTGGACAGGGGAGGGAGACCCAGTACTTC
CDR3 protein: CSAGQGRETQYF
J gene: TRBJ2-5
clone size: NA
D gene: TRBD1
V gene: TRBV29-1

CDR3 DNA: TGTGCCAGCAGTGACTCCCTCCACAGGGGGGACACCGGGGAGCTGTTTTTT
CDR3 protein: CASSDSLHRGDTGELFF
J gene: TRBJ2-2
clone size: NA
D gene: TRBD1
V gene: TRBV6-4

CDR3 DNA: TGCGCCAGCAGCTTGGACAGGGGGCGCGTTTCACCCCTCCACTTT
CDR3 protein: CASSLDRGRVSPLHF
J gene: TRBJ1-6
clone size: many
D gene: TRBD1
V gene: TRBV5-1

CDR3 DNA: TGTGCCAGCAGCCCCAGGGAGCCGTACGATTCTGCCGCGGGGTCAGATACGCAGTATTTT
CDR3 protein: CASSPREPYDSAAGSDTQYF
J gene: TRBJ2-3
clone size: NA
D gene: NA
V gene: TRBV7-9

CDR3 DNA: TGTGCCAGCAGGTCTGACCGTGCAACTAATGAAAAACTGTTTTTT
CDR3 protein: CASRSDRATNEKLFF
J gene: TRBJ1-4
clone size: NA
D gene: NA
V gene: TRBV15

CDR3 DNA: TGTGCCAGCAGCCCCCCACCCTCAGGGCCCTCTGGAAACACCATATATTTT
CDR3 protein: CASSPPPSGPSGNTIYF
J gene: TRBJ1-3
clone size: once
D gene: NA
V gene: TRBV7-9

CDR3 DNA: TGTGCCAGCAGCACCAGCACAGATACGCAGTATTTT
CDR3 protein: CASSTSTDTQYF
J gene: TRBJ2-3
clone size: many
D gene: NA
V gene: TRBV5-1

CDR3 DNA: TGCAGTGCCACTCGCCCCGTAGGAACAGATACGCAGTATTTT
CDR3 protein: CSATRPVGTDTQYF
J gene: TRBJ2-3
clone size: many
D gene: NA
V gene: TRBV20-1

CDR3 DNA: TGTGCCAGCAGGGCGGGACACCCGTCAATTGAGCAGTTCTTC
CDR3 protein: CASRAGHPSIEQFF
J gene: TRBJ2-1
clone size: many
D gene: NA
V gene: TRBV25-1

CDR3 DNA: TGTGCCAGCAGTCCGACAGGGAGGCAGCCCCAGCATTTT
CDR3 protein: CASSPTGRQPQHF
J gene: TRBJ1-5
clone size: NA
D gene: TRBD1
V gene: TRBV2

CDR3 DNA: TGTGCCAGCAGCCAAGTTTCCGGGACAGAGGGAGAGACCCAGTACTTC
CDR3 protein: CASSQVSGTEGETQYF
J gene: TRBJ2-5
clone size: once
D gene: TRBD1
V gene: TRBV14

CDR3 DNA: TGTGCCAGTCTCCTCGCGGGAGATACGCAGTATTTT
CDR3 protein: CASLLAGDTQYF
J gene: TRBJ2-3
clone size: few
D gene: NA
V gene: TRBV2

CDR3 DNA: TGCAGTGCTAGACTCGACAGCAATCAGCCCCAGCATTTT
CDR3 protein: CSARLDSNQPQHF
J gene: TRBJ1-5
clone size: many
D gene: NA
V gene: TRBV20-1

CDR3 DNA: TGTGCCAGCAGTTTAGCTGCGGGACTGGGGATCGGTTCACCCCTCCACTTT
CDR3 protein: CASSLAAGLGIGSPLHF
J gene: TRBJ1-6
clone size: NA
D gene: NA
V gene: TRBV12-3/TRBV12-4

CDR3 DNA: TGTGCCACCAGCCGGTTCGTTACAGGGTTCCAAGAGACCCAGTACTTC
CDR3 protein: CATSRFVTGFQETQYF
J gene: TRBJ2-5
clone size: NA
D gene: NA
V gene: TRBV15

CDR3 DNA: TGCAGTGCTGGCCCGCGGGCGATTTTAGATACGCAGTATTTT
CDR3 protein: CSAGPRAILDTQYF
J gene: TRBJ2-3
clone size: NA
D gene: NA
V gene: TRBV20-1

CDR3 DNA: TGTGCCAGCAGCCAAGGATCTGGACAGGGTAATGAGCAGTTCTTC
CDR3 protein: CASSQGSGQGNEQFF
J gene: TRBJ2-1
clone size: many
D gene: TRBD1
V gene: TRBV3-1

CDR3 DNA: TGTGCCAGCTCACACGGAGGTTCCAGTGAGCAGTTCTTC
CDR3 protein: CASSHGGSSEQFF
J gene: TRBJ2-1
clone size: NA
D gene: NA
V gene: TRBV18

CDR3 DNA: TGTGCCACCAGCAGGGCTCCAAGACTAGCGGGAGACGGGGAGCAGTTCTTC
CDR3 protein: CATSRAPRLAGDGEQFF
J gene: TRBJ2-1
clone size: NA
D gene: TRBD2
V gene: TRBV15

CDR3 DNA: TGTGCCAGCAGCTTAAGGGCTAGCGGGTATAACCAAGAGACCCAGTTCTTC
CDR3 protein: CASSLRASGYNQETQFF
J gene: TRBJ2-1
clone size: NA
D gene: TRBD2
V gene: TRBV13

CDR3 DNA: TGTGCCAGCAGTTTCCTCGACAGGGGACCGCAGTTCTTC
CDR3 protein: CASSFLDRGPQFF
J gene: TRBJ2-1
clone size: many
D gene: TRBD1
V gene: TRBV25-1